This T cell receptor beta chain was identified in a study of blood T cell repertoires in COVID-19. At the level of the study: Samples representing acute and convalescent COVID-19 were sourced from the United States, Italy and Spain. Sources were T cells, B-cell-depleted T cells, or PBMCs; the material itself was cDNA or gDNA.

Per the authors' pipeline: Scientists estimated how many nucleated cells there were by amplifying reference gene primers. The protocol was immunoSEQ multiplex PCR, while the TCRdb copy is restricted to in-frame clones and leaves out a portion. From that table come the V and J calls and clone size; the DNA was used to work out D and trimming. This sample has fewer than 200,000 clones, with approximately 83% found just once. This clone was recorded once. Germline trimming cut 1 base from V and 4 bases from J; bases unmatched to any gene: 6. CDR3 length equals 16 residues. Germline CDR1 is SGHDN and CDR2 is FVKESK.

This clonotype originated in a man between 70 and 80 years old with active or convalescent COVID-19. The sequencing input was peripheral blood. The chain combines TRBV14 with TRBJ2-1; TRBD2 matches 8 bases. Here the CDR3 reads CASSQVLSGRYNEQFF. CDR3 nucleotides: TGTGCCAGCAGCCAAGTATTGAGCGGGAGATACAATGAGCAGTTCTTC.